This TCR beta chain came from a study of spatial heterogeneity in lung cancer. This clonotype was detected ten times or more. A library made for alpha chains picked up this beta chain off target, so its size means little. This CDR3 contains 17 residues. The junction had 6 bases not matched to a gene; V was cut back by 0 bases and J by 1 base. Germline CDR1 reads DFQATT; CDR2 reads SNEGSKA (reference sequence). Every TCR cDNA molecule carried a tag that served as a unique molecular identifier. TCRdb called the 5' RACE reads again in MiXCR, with one record for every CDR3 protein. The sample shows nearly 10,000 distinct CDR3 sequences, around 4.2% of them seen only once. Time point defined: blood taken at disease recurrence. No cells were sorted before sequencing. The whole RNA sequenced was extracted from tumor, nontumor lung or frozen PBMC.

This clonotype originated in a female donor with early-stage non-small cell lung cancer. V and J are TRBV20-1 and TRBJ1-5, with 10 bases lining up with TRBD1. Specimen: PBMCs, collected at recurrence. The CDR3 here is CSARDYRQGASNQPQHF. The CDR3 coding sequence is TGCAGTGCTAGAGATTATCGACAGGGGGCAAGCAATCAGCCCCAGCATTTT.